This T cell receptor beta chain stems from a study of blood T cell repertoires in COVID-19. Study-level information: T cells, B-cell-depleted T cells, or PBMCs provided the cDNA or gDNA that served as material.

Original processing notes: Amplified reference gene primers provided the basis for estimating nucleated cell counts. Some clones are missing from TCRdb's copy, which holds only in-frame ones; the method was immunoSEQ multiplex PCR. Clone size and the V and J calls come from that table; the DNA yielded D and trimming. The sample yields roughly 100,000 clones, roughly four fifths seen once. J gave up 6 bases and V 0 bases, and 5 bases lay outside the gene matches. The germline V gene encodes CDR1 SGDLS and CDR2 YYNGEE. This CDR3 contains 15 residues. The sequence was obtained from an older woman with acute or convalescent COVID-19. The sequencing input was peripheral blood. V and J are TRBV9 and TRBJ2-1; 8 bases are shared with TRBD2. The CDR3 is CASSVGLAIGNEQFF. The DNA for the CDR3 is TGTGCCAGCAGCGTAGGACTAGCGATAGGCAATGAGCAGTTCTTC.